This T cell receptor (beta chain) was identified in a study of blood T cell repertoires in COVID-19. Across the study: COVID-19 samples, acute and convalescent, were from the United States, Italy and Spain.

Cohort placement rested on clinical history that participants reported themselves. The germline V gene has CDR1 SEHNR and CDR2 FQNEAQ (reference sequence). V was cut by 3 bases and J by 5 bases, with 13 bases left in between. This CDR3 is built from 14 residues. Clones were read by immunoSEQ multiplex PCR, and TCRdb kept only the in-frame ones, dropping some. The top ten hold 8.5% to 12% of the sample, which has more than 300,000 clones, 65% to 90% seen once. V usage is TRBV7-9 and J usage is TRBJ1-1; no clear D. The sequence was collected from a woman aged 18-29 years who had recovered from COVID-19. The material sequenced was PBMCs or T cells enriched from blood (not recorded which). The CDR3 here is CASSFREGRTEAFF. As DNA, the CDR3 is TGTGCCAGCAGCTTCCGTGAAGGGAGGACTGAAGCTTTCTTT.